This TCR beta chain was recovered during a study of Tregs in tolerant kidney transplant recipients. General study findings and limits: Biological reproducibility was not directly addressed, but technical replication error appeared minimal.

Clones were sequenced by immunoSEQ multiplex PCR, and TCRdb holds only the in-frame ones, with some missing. The sample has some 80,000 clones, nearly 98% seen once. Germline CDR1 is MDHEN and CDR2 is SYDVKM. The CDR3 runs 13 residues. V was cut by 3 bases and J by 5 bases, with 10 bases left in between. Unstimulated regulatory T cells (CD4+CD25+CD127-), CD4+CD25- non-regulatory cells, CD4 and CD8 cells were FACS-sorted from thawed PBMCs. Note on this clone: Its target is not known.

The clonotype was recovered from a human donor who received a combined kidney and bone marrow transplant. V is TRBV28 and J is TRBJ1-2, with a weak D call TRBD1 (6 bases). The starting material was CD4+ T cells from blood, obtained before the transplant. Here the CDR3 DNA reads TGTGCCAGCAGTTTGGACAGAGGATATGGCTACACCTTC. It specifies CASSLDRGYGYTF.